This T cell receptor beta chain is drawn from a study of T cell changes during pregnancy in multiple sclerosis. Clones were read by immunoSEQ multiplex PCR, and TCRdb kept only the in-frame ones, dropping some. Of tens of thousands of clones detected, 80% to 95% appear once; the ten largest clones hold 0.4% to 0.6%. In its sample, this clone was seen once. The TCR comes from a female donor with multiple sclerosis, enrolled in a pregnancy study. Sequencing used CD4+ T cells from peripheral blood mononuclear cells, obtained in the second trimester of pregnancy.

Here the CDR3 reads CASSEARRYSYEQYF. The CDR3 DNA is TGTGCCAGCAGTGAAGCGCGCAGGTACTCCTACGAGCAGTACTTC. This chain uses TRBV2 with TRBJ2-7; no clear D. V was clipped by 0 bases and J by 0 bases, with 9 bases between them. CDR3 length equals 15 residues. From germline, CDR1 is SNHLY and CDR2 FYNNEI.